This TCR beta chain was identified during a study of cytomegalovirus exposure and HLA in healthy donors. About the study: Within the Caucasian-associated ancestry cluster were roughly 81% of the 398 genotyped donors. Study-wide findings and caveats: Cytomegalovirus-associated status was assigned to more than 150 TCR beta chains. Later analysis revealed greater clonal expansion in HLA-associated TCR beta chains than in equally common others. Certain sequence variants were highly shared and formed a cluster, and this cluster was likely a sequencing artifact.

The PCR was carried out with 60 Vbeta primers and 13 Jbeta primers. Generated by immunoSEQ multiplex PCR, the TCRdb table keeps only in-frame clones and is missing some. The sample lists 150,000 to 200,000 clones; 84% were seen once. Germline CDR1 GTSNPN, CDR2 SVGIG (reference sequence). This CDR3 has 13 residues. The trim removed 1 base at V and 5 bases at J, leaving 4 bases unmatched. Concerning this clone: Its antigen is unidentified.

This chain connects TRBV30 to TRBJ1-2, with TRBD1 matching over 7 bases. This TCR was recovered from a boy between 10 and 17 years old in good health and CMV-seronegative. Sequencing used PBMCs. Here the CDR3 reads CAWSAGGGYGYTF. In DNA form, the CDR3 reads TGTGCCTGGAGTGCAGGGGGTGGTTATGGCTACACCTTC.